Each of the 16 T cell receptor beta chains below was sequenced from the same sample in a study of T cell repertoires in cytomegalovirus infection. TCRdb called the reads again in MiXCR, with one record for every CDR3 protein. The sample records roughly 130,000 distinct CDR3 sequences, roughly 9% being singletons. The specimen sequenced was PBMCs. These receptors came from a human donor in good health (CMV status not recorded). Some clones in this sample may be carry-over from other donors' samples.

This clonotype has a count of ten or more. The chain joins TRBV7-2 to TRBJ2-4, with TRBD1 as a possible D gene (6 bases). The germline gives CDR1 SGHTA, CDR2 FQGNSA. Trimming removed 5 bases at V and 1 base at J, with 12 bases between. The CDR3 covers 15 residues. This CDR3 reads CASSPTGMAKNIQYF. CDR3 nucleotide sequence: TGTGCCAGCAGCCCAACAGGGATGGCCAAAAACATTCAGTACTTC.

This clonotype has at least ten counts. Here the CDR3 reads CASSPYPDGELFF. The CDR3 DNA sequence: TGTGCCAGCAGCCCCTACCCGGACGGGGAGCTGTTTTTT. The J gene is TRBJ2-2, the V gene TRBV7-3; D gene uncertain. V was clipped by 5 bases and J by 7 bases, with 11 bases between them. CDR1 and CDR2 from the germline V gene are SGHTA and FQGTGA. The CDR3 is 13 amino acids.

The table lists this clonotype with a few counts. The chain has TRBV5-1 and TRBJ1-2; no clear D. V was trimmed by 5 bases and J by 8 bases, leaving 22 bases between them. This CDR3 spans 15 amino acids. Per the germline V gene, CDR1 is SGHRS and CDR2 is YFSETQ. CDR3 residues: CASSPGGVGLSGYTF. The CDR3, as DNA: TGCGCCAGCAGTCCTGGCGGCGTCGGATTGTCGGGCTACACCTTC. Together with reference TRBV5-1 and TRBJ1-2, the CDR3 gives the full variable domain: KAGVTQTPRYLIKTRGQQVTLSCSPISGHRSVSWYQQTPGQGLQFLFEYFSETQRNKGNFPGRFSGRQFSNSRSEMNVSTLELGDSALYLCASSPGGVGLSGYTFGSGTRLTVV.

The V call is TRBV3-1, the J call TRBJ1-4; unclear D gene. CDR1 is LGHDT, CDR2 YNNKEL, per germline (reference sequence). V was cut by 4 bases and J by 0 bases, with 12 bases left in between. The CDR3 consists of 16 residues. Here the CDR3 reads CASSLTLATTNEKLFF. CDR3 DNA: TGTGCCAGCAGCCTCACCTTAGCTACAACTAATGAAAAACTGTTTTTT.

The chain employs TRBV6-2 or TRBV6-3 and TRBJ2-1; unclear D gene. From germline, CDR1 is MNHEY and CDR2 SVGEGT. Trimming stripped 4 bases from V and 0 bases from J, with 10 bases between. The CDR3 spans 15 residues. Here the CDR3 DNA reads TGTGCCAGCAGTTTTCCCCGTGGCTCCTACAATGAGCAGTTCTTC. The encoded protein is CASSFPRGSYNEQFF.

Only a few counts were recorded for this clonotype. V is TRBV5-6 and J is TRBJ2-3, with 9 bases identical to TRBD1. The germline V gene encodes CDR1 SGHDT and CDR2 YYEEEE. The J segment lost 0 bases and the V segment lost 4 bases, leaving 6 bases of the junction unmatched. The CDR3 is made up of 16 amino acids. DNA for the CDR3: TGTGCCAGCAGCCCTCAAGGGACAGGGAGCACAGATACGCAGTATTTT. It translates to CASSPQGTGSTDTQYF.

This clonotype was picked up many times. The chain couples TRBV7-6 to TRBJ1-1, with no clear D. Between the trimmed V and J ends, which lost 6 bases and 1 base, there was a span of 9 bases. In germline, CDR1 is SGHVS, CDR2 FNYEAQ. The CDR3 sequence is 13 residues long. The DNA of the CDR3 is TGTGCCAGCAGACAAACCCCGAACACTGAAGCTTTCTTT. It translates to CASRQTPNTEAFF.

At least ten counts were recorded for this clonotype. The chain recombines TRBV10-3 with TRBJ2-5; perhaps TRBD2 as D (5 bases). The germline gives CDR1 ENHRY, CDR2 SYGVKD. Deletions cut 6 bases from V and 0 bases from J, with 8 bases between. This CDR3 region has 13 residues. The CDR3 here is CAIRSGDQETQYF. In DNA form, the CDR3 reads TGTGCCATCAGATCCGGGGACCAAGAGACCCAGTACTTC.

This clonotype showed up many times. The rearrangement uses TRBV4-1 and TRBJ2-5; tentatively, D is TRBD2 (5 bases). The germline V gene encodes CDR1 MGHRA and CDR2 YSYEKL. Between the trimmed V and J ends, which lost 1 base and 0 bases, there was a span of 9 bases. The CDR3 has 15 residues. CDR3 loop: CASSQGMTNQETQYF. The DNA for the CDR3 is TGCGCCAGCAGCCAAGGCATGACTAACCAAGAGACCCAGTACTTC.

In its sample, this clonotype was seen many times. The CDR3 loop reads CASSPGRRTDTQYF. Written as DNA, the CDR3 is TGTGCCAGCTCACCGGGGAGGCGCACAGATACGCAGTATTTT. The chain joins TRBV18 to TRBJ2-3, with D possibly being TRBD2 (6 bases). Per germline, CDR1 KGHSH and CDR2 LQKENI. The V gene lost 3 bases and the J gene lost 1 base, with 8 bases spanning the gap. This CDR3 has 14 amino acids.

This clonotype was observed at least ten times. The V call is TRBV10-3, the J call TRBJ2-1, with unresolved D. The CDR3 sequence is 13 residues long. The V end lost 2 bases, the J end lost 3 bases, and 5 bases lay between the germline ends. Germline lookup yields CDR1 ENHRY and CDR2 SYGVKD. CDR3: CAISEGNYNEQFF. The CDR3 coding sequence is TGTGCCATCAGTGAGGGCAACTACAATGAGCAGTTCTTC.

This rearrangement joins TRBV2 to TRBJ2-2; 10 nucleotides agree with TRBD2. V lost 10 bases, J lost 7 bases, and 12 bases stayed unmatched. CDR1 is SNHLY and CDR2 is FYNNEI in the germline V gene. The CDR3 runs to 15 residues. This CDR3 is CATRSGTSDSGELFF. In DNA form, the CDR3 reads TGTGCCACCCGATCCGGGACTAGCGATAGCGGGGAGCTGTTTTTT.

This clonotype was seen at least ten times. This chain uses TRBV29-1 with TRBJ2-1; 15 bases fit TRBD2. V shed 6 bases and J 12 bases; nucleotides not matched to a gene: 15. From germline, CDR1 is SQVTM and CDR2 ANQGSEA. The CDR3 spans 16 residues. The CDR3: CSVPGTSGGLSGGQFF. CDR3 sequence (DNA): TGCAGCGTCCCCGGGACTAGCGGGGGGCTATCGGGAGGGCAGTTCTTC.

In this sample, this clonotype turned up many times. The CDR3 loop is CASSRLGGGNTEAFF. The CDR3 DNA reads as TGTGCCAGCAGTCGGCTGGGGGGAGGGAACACTGAAGCTTTCTTT. The chain joins TRBV6-5 to TRBJ1-1, with D perhaps matching TRBD1 (5 bases). Germline lookup yields CDR1 MNHEY and CDR2 SVGAGI. The CDR3 totals 15 residues. V was trimmed by 5 bases and J by 1 base, leaving 14 bases between them.

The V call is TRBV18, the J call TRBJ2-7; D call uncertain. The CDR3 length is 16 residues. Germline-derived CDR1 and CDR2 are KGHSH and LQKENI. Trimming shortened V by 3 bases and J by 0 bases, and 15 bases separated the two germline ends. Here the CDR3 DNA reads TGTGCCAGCTCACCCCTTTCAGTAGTTACCTCCTACGAGCAGTACTTC. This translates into CASSPLSVVTSYEQYF.

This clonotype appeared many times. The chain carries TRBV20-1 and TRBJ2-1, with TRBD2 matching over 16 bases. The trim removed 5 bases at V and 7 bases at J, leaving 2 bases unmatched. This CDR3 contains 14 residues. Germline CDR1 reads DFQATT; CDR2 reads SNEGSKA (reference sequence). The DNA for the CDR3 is TGCAGTGCTTGGGGACTAGCGGGGGGGAATGAGCAGTTCTTC. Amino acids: CSAWGLAGGNEQFF.